The sequence of this T cell receptor beta chain was determined in a study of T cells in Graves' hyperthyroidism and ophthalmopathy. Findings and limits, study-wide: Researchers report that a 13 V-J model separated ophthalmopathy from stable hyperthyroidism.

Each ophthalmopathy patient scored at least 3 on the Clinical Activity Score and at least 4 on NOSPECS grade, with duration under 3 months. Worth noting for this clonotype: Its antigen is undetermined. A much bigger clone sits one base away, suggesting this may be a read error.

From RNA transcripts, TCR beta CDR3 regions were amplified. Using the HTBI primer set, a first-round RT-PCR was run on the TCR CDR3. From the multiplex PCR reads, TCRdb called clonotypes with MiXCR, one entry per CDR3 protein. The profile shows 350,000 or so distinct CDR3 sequences, about a sixth of them singletons. This CDR3 spans 11 amino acids. Germline CDR1 reads MNHEY; CDR2 reads SVGEGT. This clonotype was obtained from a woman aged 40 to 55 with Graves' ophthalmopathy. The sequenced sample consisted of blood. The genes are TRBV6-2 or TRBV6-3 and TRBJ2-7; 8 nucleotides align to TRBD1. Here the CDR3 reads CATRTGHEQHF. CDR3 nucleotide sequence: TGTGCCACCAGGACAGGGCACGAGCAGCACTTC.